The 31 T cell receptor beta chains reported below all come from one sample, sequenced in a study of regulatory T cells in long-lasting Graves disease. With iRepertoire HTBI primers and Arm-PCR of CDR3 regions, TCR beta libraries were built. TCRdb ran MiXCR on the multiplex PCR reads and lists one entry per CDR3 protein. Among 400,000 to 500,000 distinct CDR3 sequences, more than 20% were seen once, and the ten largest hold about 8.3%. The time point was: persistent/refractory GD, antithyroid drugs over 5 years with positive TRAb. The TCR library was prepared using RNA isolated from PBMCs. The source material was peripheral blood mononuclear cells (PBMCs), sampled when the disease was refractory, from a patient treated with antithyroid drugs. The source is a female donor with Graves disease.

The chain links TRBV27 to TRBJ1-5; D is uncertain. From germline, CDR1 is MNHEY and CDR2 SMNVEV (reference sequence). This CDR3 region has 13 residues. Trimming took 6 bases from V and 4 from J, leaving 10 bases between them. The CDR3 protein is CASRLGLNQPQHF. The CDR3 coding sequence is TGTGCCAGCAGGTTAGGGTTAAATCAGCCCCAGCATTTT.

This clonotype came up a few times. This chain joins TRBV6-1 and TRBJ1-3; D uncertain. This CDR3 region has 12 residues. CDR1 is MNHNS, CDR2 SASEGT, per germline. V was pared by 6 bases and J by 4 bases, with 7 bases between. CDR3 protein: CASRTTGNTIYF. The CDR3 DNA sequence: TGTGCCAGCAGGACTACAGGAAACACCATATATTTT.

At least ten counts were recorded for this clonotype. This rearrangement joins TRBV30 to TRBJ2-7; 11 nucleotides line up with TRBD2. Trimming at V came to 0 bases and at J to 2 bases, leaving 0 bases not matched to a gene. Looked up from germline, CDR1 is GTSNPN and CDR2 is SVGIG (reference sequence). The CDR3 spans 14 residues. The CDR3 here is CAWSVLAGAYEQYF. In DNA, the CDR3 is TGTGCCTGGAGTGTACTAGCGGGGGCCTACGAGCAGTACTTC.

At least ten counts were recorded for this clonotype. This sequence joins TRBV29-1 and TRBJ2-7, with D possibly matching TRBD2 (5 bases). From germline, CDR1 is SQVTM and CDR2 ANQGSEA. The CDR3 covers 11 residues. Deletions cut 7 bases from V and 3 bases from J, with 10 bases between. The CDR3 is CSGTDHYEQYF. In nucleotides, the CDR3 is TGCAGCGGGACTGACCACTACGAGCAGTACTTC.

As DNA, the CDR3 is TGTGCCAGCAGCTTATTAGCGGGGGCCATCAATGAGCAGTTCTTC. The encoded protein is CASSLLAGAINEQFF. The chain combines TRBV7-3 with TRBJ2-1; 9 bases align to TRBD2. Germline V CDR1 and CDR2: SGHTA, FQGTGA. V trimming: 2 bases; J trimming: 6 bases; junction bases outside the gene matches: 5. The CDR3 is 15 amino acids.

A remark on this clonotype: This clone may be a read error of a much larger clone one base away. The chain carries TRBV2 and TRBJ1-3; a possible D gene is TRBD1 (6 bases). The V gene lost 7 bases and the J gene lost 8 bases, with 18 bases spanning the gap. CDR3 length: 14 amino acids. Germline CDR1 and CDR2: SNHLY and FYNNEI. The CDR3 DNA reads as TGTGCCAGCATGTCGGGGGCGACGGGAGACACCATATATTTT. It specifies CASMSGATGDTIYF.

This clonotype was recorded a few times. This chain joins TRBV7-6 and TRBJ2-2; 8 positions agree with TRBD1. The CDR3 consists of 17 residues. V lost 5 bases to trimming and J lost 1 base; unmatched junction nucleotides: 9. CDR1 SGHVS and CDR2 FNYEAQ come from the germline V gene. CDR3 loop: CASSLKTGAWNTGELFF. The CDR3 DNA reads TGTGCCAGCAGCCTAAAGACAGGGGCTTGGAACACCGGGGAGCTGTTTTTT.

In this sample, this clonotype turned up many times. This sequence joins TRBV12-3 or TRBV12-4 and TRBJ1-1; 10 bases are shared with TRBD1. The V and J ends lost 6 bases and 4 bases, in that order; junction bases with no gene match: 5. The CDR3 is 14 residues long. This CDR3 reads CASRGQGLGTEAFF. CDR3 nucleotide sequence: TGTGCCAGCAGGGGACAGGGGCTGGGCACTGAAGCTTTCTTT.

This clonotype occurred many times. The chain has TRBV29-1 and TRBJ2-7; perhaps TRBD1 as D (6 bases). Trimming took off 4 bases at V and 0 bases at J, with 13 bases between the two ends. Germline V lookup: CDR1 SQVTM, CDR2 ANQGSEA. The CDR3 extends over 14 amino acids. Written as DNA, the CDR3 is TGCAGCGTTGCGAGGGGGTTTAGCTCCTACGAGCAGTACTTC. Residues: CSVARGFSSYEQYF.

Many counts were recorded for this clonotype. This chain uses TRBV6-1 with TRBJ2-7; possible D gene TRBD2, 6 bases. Trimming took off 6 bases at V and 3 bases at J, with 6 bases between the two ends. The CDR3 covers 11 residues. CDR1 is MNHNS and CDR2 is SASEGT in the germline V gene. In nucleotides, the CDR3 is TGTGCCAGCAGGCGGGACTACGAGCAGTACTTC. Translating gives CASRRDYEQYF.

The chain carries TRBV30 and TRBJ2-7, with 7 nucleotides matching TRBD2. The V gene end was trimmed by 5 bases and the J gene end by 7 bases; junction bases not matched to a gene: 14. The CDR3 length is 14 residues. Germline CDR1 and CDR2: GTSNPN and SVGIG (reference sequence). This chain's CDR3 is CAWGGGGSFEEQYF. The CDR3 DNA reads as TGTGCCTGGGGGGGGGGGGGATCTTTTGAGGAGCAGTACTTC.

This clonotype was seen a handful of times. The chain uses TRBV30 and TRBJ2-7; D not resolved. V was shortened by 0 bases and J by 4 bases, with 10 bases between the two germline ends. This CDR3 comprises 13 residues. Germline loops: CDR1 GTSNPN, CDR2 SVGIG (reference sequence). The CDR3 spells CAWSVRASYEQYF. The CDR3 region has the DNA TGTGCCTGGAGTGTACGGGCCTCGTACGAGCAGTACTTC.

This clonotype was seen ten or more times. The chain uses TRBV6-2 or TRBV6-3 and TRBJ1-2; no firm D call. Trimming removed 2 bases at V and 6 bases at J, with 10 bases between. Germline CDR1 MNHEY, CDR2 SVGEGT. CDR3 length: 13 residues. CDR3 sequence: CASSYDPKNGYTF. In DNA form, the CDR3 reads TGTGCCAGCAGTTACGACCCCAAGAATGGCTACACCTTC.

This clonotype was detected ten times or more. At one end, the junction sequence differs from germline, possibly due to a read error. The V call is TRBV10-2, the J call TRBJ2-7; 7 nucleotides agree with TRBD1. The CDR3 loop spans 13 amino acids. Germline V lookup: CDR1 WSHSY, CDR2 SAAADI. DNA of the CDR3: TGTGCCAGCAGTTACGACAGGGACTACGAGCAGTACTTC. This codes for CASSYDRDYEQYF.

The rearrangement links TRBV11-2 to TRBJ1-1, with TRBD1 as a possible D gene (5 bases). Germline lookup yields CDR1 SGHAT and CDR2 FQNNGV. The CDR3 is made up of 13 amino acids. V dropped 5 bases and J dropped 13 bases, with 20 bases sitting between them. This CDR3 is CASSPQGRKRGFF. DNA of the CDR3: TGTGCCAGCAGCCCCCAGGGACGGAAGCGAGGTTTCTTT.

This clonotype was picked up a small number of times. The chain carries TRBV29-1 and TRBJ1-1; 10 bases are shared with TRBD1. CDR3 length: 13 amino acids. V gave up 7 bases and J gave up 0 bases; unmatched junction bases: 2. Germline assignment: CDR1 SQVTM and CDR2 ANQGSEA. The CDR3 region has the DNA TGCAGCGCTGGACAGGGGGTGAACACTGAAGCTTTCTTT. Protein sequence: CSAGQGVNTEAFF. Full variable domain (rest looked up from reference TRBV29-1 and TRBJ1-1): SAVISQKPSRDICQRGTSLTIQCQVDSQVTMMFWYRQQPGQSLTLIATANQGSEATYESGFVIDKFPISRPNLTFSTLTVSNMSPEDSSIYLCSAGQGVNTEAFFGQGTRLTVV.

In this sample, this clonotype turned up many times. The chain joins TRBV28 to TRBJ1-1, with D maybe TRBD1 (5 bases). Germline V lookup: CDR1 MDHEN, CDR2 SYDVKM. This CDR3 contains 16 residues. V was clipped by 5 bases and J by 1 base, with 17 bases between them. CDR3 residues: CASSEQGRKTNTEAFF. CDR3 bases: TGTGCCAGCAGTGAGCAGGGTAGGAAGACGAACACTGAAGCTTTCTTT.

This clonotype occurred once. Given a much more abundant clone one base away, this may be a read error. This chain links TRBV20-1 with TRBJ2-5, with 7 bases matching TRBD1. The J segment lost 3 bases and the V segment lost 5 bases, leaving 3 bases of the junction unmatched. The CDR3 totals 12 residues. Germline CDR1 DFQATT, CDR2 SNEGSKA (reference sequence). In DNA, the CDR3 is TGCAGTGCTGGACAGGTTGAAGAGACCCAGTACTTC. It codes for CSAGQVEETQYF.

This clonotype was counted ten times or more. The chain recombines TRBV28 with TRBJ2-7, with 8 bases that match TRBD2. V dropped 4 bases and J dropped 2; count of bases not matched to a gene: 7. This CDR3 is 15 amino acids long. CDR1 is MDHEN and CDR2 is SYDVKM in the germline V gene. The CDR3 loop reads CASSSSGSNPYEQYF. Written as DNA, the CDR3 is TGTGCCAGCAGTTCAAGCGGGAGTAACCCCTACGAGCAGTACTTC.

This clonotype was seen at least ten times. The chain joins TRBV2 to TRBJ2-7; TRBD2 agrees at 8 bases. The CDR3 runs 13 residues. Germline V gene lookup returns CDR1 SNHLY and CDR2 FYNNEI. V trimming: 6 bases; J trimming: 5 bases; junction bases outside the gene matches: 6. The CDR3 nucleotides read TGTGCCAGCAGGGTAGCGGGAAGGAACGAGCAGTACTTC. This encodes CASRVAGRNEQYF.

This chain connects TRBV2 to TRBJ2-3; TRBD2 matches 13 bases. The CDR3 consists of 18 residues. J gave up 4 bases and V 7 bases, and 14 bases lay outside the gene matches. Germline-derived CDR1 and CDR2 are SNHLY and FYNNEI. The CDR3 DNA reads TGTGCCAGCAACGATTACCGAGGACTAGCGGGAGTGGCAGATACGCAGTATTTT. Amino acid sequence: CASNDYRGLAGVADTQYF.

The rearrangement links TRBV15 to TRBJ2-7; D unclear. This CDR3 has 13 residues. Germline loops: CDR1 LNHNV, CDR2 YYDKDF (reference sequence). Trimming stripped 5 bases from V and 6 bases from J, with 14 bases between. CDR3 DNA sequence: TGTGCCACCAGCCGCGTAACGCCTACCGAGCAGTACTTC. Protein sequence: CATSRVTPTEQYF.

This clonotype came up many times. CDR3 residues: CASSATGTSGYEQYF. The DNA of the CDR3 is TGTGCCAGCAGCGCCACCGGGACTAGCGGGTACGAGCAGTACTTC. The V gene is TRBV9, the J gene TRBJ2-7; 12 nucleotides match TRBD2. The CDR3 covers 15 residues. The germline V gene has CDR1 SGDLS and CDR2 YYNGEE. The trim removed 3 bases at V and 4 bases at J, leaving 5 bases unmatched.

The J gene is TRBJ1-1, the V gene TRBV7-9; 8 nucleotides agree with TRBD1. Germline V gives CDR1 SEHNR, CDR2 FQNEAQ (reference sequence). V trimming: 5 bases; J trimming: 3 bases; junction bases outside the gene matches: 8. The CDR3 has 15 residues. The CDR3 here is CASSLTGAQDTEAFF. The DNA for the CDR3 is TGTGCCAGCAGCCTGACAGGGGCTCAGGACACTGAAGCTTTCTTT.

This clonotype has ten or more counts. V and J are TRBV27 and TRBJ2-5; 10 bases map to TRBD1. There are 14 residues in the CDR3. V lost 4 bases to trimming and J lost 5 bases; unmatched junction nucleotides: 4. CDR1 and CDR2 (germline): MNHEY, SMNVEV (reference sequence). The CDR3 is CASSYLGQGETQYF. CDR3 nucleotide sequence: TGTGCCAGCAGTTACCTGGGACAGGGGGAGACCCAGTACTTC.

The table lists this clonotype with many counts. This chain connects TRBV6-1 to TRBJ2-7; the D gene is possibly TRBD2 (6 bases). This CDR3 contains 14 residues. Germline CDR1 is MNHNS and CDR2 is SASEGT. Trimming stripped 6 bases from V and 0 bases from J, with 12 bases between. CDR3 sequence reads: CASRHRELSYEQYF. The CDR3 coding sequence is TGTGCCAGCAGGCACCGGGAGCTCTCCTACGAGCAGTACTTC.

This clonotype has only a few counts. This may arise from a read error, as a much more abundant clone is one base away. This chain joins TRBV27 and TRBJ2-2; D is possibly TRBD2 (5 bases). The CDR3 is made up of 15 amino acids. V dropped 3 bases and J dropped 1 base, with 9 bases sitting between them. CDR1 is MNHEY, CDR2 SMNVEV, per germline (reference sequence). CDR3 coding DNA: TGTGCCAGCAGTTTGGACGGGGTGAACACCGGGGAGCTGTTTTTT. Translation gives CASSLDGVNTGELFF.

This chain uses TRBV10-3 with TRBJ2-1; D remains unclear. Trimming removed 6 bases from V and 0 bases from J, with 6 bases in between. CDR3 length: 13 amino acids. The germline V gene has CDR1 ENHRY and CDR2 SYGVKD. This CDR3 is CAISASSYNEQFF. Here the CDR3 DNA reads TGTGCCATCAGCGCTAGCTCCTACAATGAGCAGTTCTTC.

This clonotype was detected only a few times. The chain joins TRBV20-1 to TRBJ1-6; unclear D gene. Trimming stripped 2 bases from V and 10 bases from J, with 15 bases between. Per germline, CDR1 DFQATT and CDR2 SNEGSKA (reference sequence). The CDR3 is 14 amino acids. CDR3 nucleotide sequence: TGCAGTGCTAGATCCGGACCAGCTGGGTCACCCCTCCACTTT. Translation: CSARSGPAGSPLHF.

J is TRBJ1-2 and V is TRBV29-1, with TRBD1 matching 9 bases. V dropped 2 bases and J dropped 4; count of bases not matched to a gene: 11. Germline CDR1 and CDR2: SQVTM and ANQGSEA. The CDR3 runs 16 residues. DNA for the CDR3: TGCAGCGTTGAAATTCATAAGGGACAGGGTAGCTATGGCTACACCTTC. This sequence encodes CSVEIHKGQGSYGYTF.

The sample holds many counts of this clonotype. The rearrangement links TRBV29-1 to TRBJ1-1, with D perhaps matching TRBD1 (6 bases). The germline V gene has CDR1 SQVTM and CDR2 ANQGSEA. Deletions cut 6 bases from V and 1 base from J, with 9 bases between. The length of the CDR3 is 12 residues. Here the CDR3 DNA reads TGCAGCGTCGGACAGACGAACACTGAAGCTTTCTTT. Amino acid sequence: CSVGQTNTEAFF.